Each of the 27 T cell receptor beta chains below was sequenced from the same sample in a study of blood T cells in healthy people across ages. Through a sample-barcoded 5' primer and a J-beta primer mix, a second PCR was run for roughly 6 to 11 cycles. Using its own MiXCR run on the 5' RACE reads, TCRdb lists one record per CDR3 protein. The sample carries 1.5 million to 2 million distinct CDR3 sequences, about 28% recorded once. What was sequenced was blood. These receptors were obtained from a woman aged 30 to 39 in good health.

This clonotype was detected a few times. A junction boundary mismatches the germline segment, possibly from a read error. V and J are TRBV20-1 and TRBJ2-1; a possible D gene is TRBD1 (5 bases). The CDR3 consists of 14 residues. Germline values: CDR1 DFQATT, CDR2 SNEGSKA (reference sequence). The CDR3 DNA is TGCAGTGCTACAGGGATGAGCTCCTACAATGGGCAGTTCTTC. Encoded protein: CSATGMSSYNGQFF.

The sample holds many counts of this clonotype. The chain recombines TRBV6-5 with TRBJ2-6; 7 bases are shared with TRBD1. The V gene end was trimmed by 6 bases and the J gene end by 4 bases; junction bases not matched to a gene: 6. CDR3 length equals 15 residues. The V gene's germline CDR1 is MNHEY and CDR2 SVGAGI. This CDR3 reads CASSATGSGANVLTF. The CDR3 region has the DNA TGTGCCAGCAGCGCGACAGGGTCCGGGGCCAACGTCCTGACTTTC.

A word on this clonotype: This may be a read error: a much more frequent sequence differs by one nucleotide. The chain carries TRBV4-1 and TRBJ1-2; 7 bases match TRBD1. Germline loops: CDR1 MGHRA, CDR2 YSYEKL. V was clipped by 5 bases and J by 5 bases; unmatched bases: 8. The CDR3 length is 14 residues. CDR3 in DNA: TGCGCCAGCAGCACACAGGGGCGCGGGTATGGCTACACCTTC. Amino acid sequence: CASSTQGRGYGYTF.

The chain combines TRBV20-1 with TRBJ1-5; D not resolved. This CDR3 is built from 13 residues. Trimming removed 1 base at V and 3 bases at J, with 7 bases between. Per germline, CDR1 DFQATT and CDR2 SNEGSKA (reference sequence). CDR3 coding DNA: TGCAGTGCTAGAGGGGTAGACAATCAGCCCCAGCATTTT. The encoded protein is CSARGVDNQPQHF.

The table lists this clonotype with a few counts. V is TRBV7-6 and J is TRBJ2-5, with TRBD2 as a possible D gene (6 bases). The CDR3 extends over 14 amino acids. Deletions cut 4 bases from V and 4 bases from J, with 13 bases between. Germline V gives CDR1 SGHVS, CDR2 FNYEAQ. The CDR3 DNA follows: TGTGCCAGCAGCTCGACTAGAAGAGTAGAGACCCAGTACTTC. It yields the protein CASSSTRRVETQYF.

Details on this clonotype: The junction and the germline gene differ at one end; a read error may be behind it. The chain has TRBV25-1 and TRBJ1-5; TRBD1 agrees at 9 bases. This CDR3 is built from 15 residues. Germline lookup yields CDR1 MGHDK and CDR2 SYGVNS. The CDR3 sequence: CASSEGQGRDQSQHF. The CDR3 DNA sequence: TGTGCCAGCAGTGAGGGACAGGGCAGAGATCAGTCCCAGCATTTT.

The genes are TRBV29-1 and TRBJ2-3, with D maybe TRBD2 (6 bases). CDR1 and CDR2 (germline): SQVTM, ANQGSEA. With 5 bases removed from V and 2 bases from J, the gap between germline ends came to 14 bases. The CDR3 loop spans 14 amino acids. The CDR3 protein is CSVPLRGITDTQYF. The CDR3 DNA reads as TGCAGCGTTCCACTACGGGGGATCACAGATACGCAGTATTTT.

The sample holds a few counts of this clonotype. The chain uses TRBV5-1 and TRBJ2-1, with D uncertain. V was cut by 3 bases and J by 0 bases, with 10 bases left in between. Germline loops: CDR1 SGHRS, CDR2 YFSETQ. The CDR3 spans 15 residues. The CDR3, as DNA: TGCGCCAGCAGCTCTACTCAGAGCTCCTACAATGAGCAGTTCTTC. Its protein product is CASSSTQSSYNEQFF.

In its sample, this clonotype was seen a few times. The chain couples TRBV20-1 to TRBJ2-7; 8 nucleotides agree with TRBD2. This CDR3 spans 13 amino acids. Germline trimming cut 5 bases from V and 4 bases from J; bases unmatched to any gene: 7. Germline V gene sequence: CDR1 DFQATT, CDR2 SNEGSKA (reference sequence). CDR3: CSAFRTSMYEQYF. CDR3 sequence (DNA): TGCAGTGCTTTTCGGACTAGCATGTACGAGCAGTACTTC.

J is TRBJ2-1 and V is TRBV12-5, with 13 bases that match TRBD2. From germline, CDR1 is LGHNT and CDR2 FRNRAP. V shed 8 bases, J shed 4 bases, and the junction held 2 bases outside the gene matches. The CDR3 totals 14 residues. In DNA form, the CDR3 reads TGTGCTAGTCCACTAGCGGGGGGGTACAATGAGCAGTTCTTC. It is translated as CASPLAGGYNEQFF.

On this clonotype itself: With a much larger clone just one base away, this may be a read error. The chain employs TRBV4-3 and TRBJ2-1; 8 bases match TRBD2. This CDR3 is 15 amino acids long. J gave up 10 bases and V 1 base, and 9 bases lay outside the gene matches. The V gene's germline CDR1 is LGHNA and CDR2 YSLEER. The CDR3 loop is CASSQGRGVSYEQFF. The CDR3 coding sequence is TGCGCCAGCAGCCAAGGGCGGGGGGTCTCCTACGAGCAGTTCTTC.

This clonotype appeared many times. The chain is built from TRBV4-3 and TRBJ1-5; D call uncertain. This CDR3 spans 13 amino acids. CDR1 is LGHNA, CDR2 YSLEER, per germline. Trimming stripped 6 bases from V and 4 bases from J, with 10 bases between. The CDR3 sequence: CASSLSFNQPQHF. CDR3 DNA: TGCGCCAGCAGTCTATCGTTTAATCAGCCCCAGCATTTT.

This clonotype came up a few times. At one end the junction does not follow the germline gene, possibly because of a read error. This chain connects TRBV7-9 to TRBJ2-7; D not certain. Germline values: CDR1 SEHNR, CDR2 FQNEAQ (reference sequence). CDR3 size: 13 residues. The CDR3 region is CVSTLSERNEQYF. The CDR3 DNA is TGTGTCAGCACCCTAAGTGAGAGGAACGAGCAGTACTTC.

This clonotype turned up a few times. The chain couples TRBV14 to TRBJ2-1; D gene ambiguous. Germline assignment: CDR1 SGHDN and CDR2 FVKESK. The V end was cut by 1 base, the J end by 4 bases, with 11 bases between. The CDR3 has 15 amino acids. CDR3 DNA: TGTGCCAGCAGCCAAGTCCCAGCTCCATACAATGAGCAGTTCTTC. This encodes CASSQVPAPYNEQFF.

This clonotype occurred a few times. The genes are TRBV10-3 and TRBJ2-3, with 8 bases fitting TRBD2. Looked up from germline, CDR1 is ENHRY and CDR2 is SYGVKD. The CDR3 covers 13 residues. The trim removed 8 bases at V and 2 bases at J, leaving 3 bases unmatched. This chain's CDR3 is CAILAGNTDTQYF. The CDR3 DNA follows: TGTGCCATCTTAGCGGGGAACACAGATACGCAGTATTTT.

Concerning this clonotype itself: A much more abundant neighbour one base away suggests this may be a read error. This rearrangement joins TRBV6-5 to TRBJ2-7; 10 nucleotides agree with TRBD2. The germline gives CDR1 MNHEY, CDR2 SVGAGI. V lost 0 bases and J lost 3; bases outside the gene matches: 5. The CDR3 runs 16 residues. The CDR3 is CASSYSKLAGDYEQYF. The CDR3, as DNA: TGTGCCAGCAGTTACTCGAAGCTAGCGGGGGACTACGAGCAGTACTTC.

This sequence joins TRBV18 and TRBJ1-1; TRBD1 is a possible D gene (5 bases). The CDR3 totals 15 residues. Trimming left V 6 bases short and J 0 bases short, with 14 bases between. CDR1 and CDR2 (germline): KGHSH, LQKENI. DNA of the CDR3: TGTGCCAGCTCTCCCAGGGAGCGGATGAACACTGAAGCTTTCTTT. Translation gives CASSPRERMNTEAFF.

This sequence joins TRBV28 and TRBJ1-4; D uncertain. V was trimmed by 8 bases and J by 4 bases, leaving 11 bases between them. The CDR3 is 13 residues long. Germline CDR1 is MDHEN and CDR2 is SYDVKM. The CDR3 nucleotides read TGTGCCAGCGATAGTACGGGTAATGAAAAACTGTTTTTT. Translating it yields CASDSTGNEKLFF.

The chain is built from TRBV7-8 and TRBJ2-1; D may correspond to TRBD1 or TRBD2 (5 bases each). Germline lookup yields CDR1 SGHVS and CDR2 FQNEAQ. Deletions cut 3 bases from V and 9 bases from J, with 15 bases between. The CDR3 runs 14 residues. The chain's CDR3 is CASSFYTLGGEQFF. CDR3 coding DNA: TGTGCCAGCAGCTTCTACACCCTTGGGGGTGAGCAGTTCTTC.

Only a few counts were recorded for this clonotype. J is TRBJ1-2 and V is TRBV12-3 or TRBV12-4, with a weak D call TRBD1 (6 bases). Deletions cut 2 bases from V and 0 bases from J, with 10 bases between. The CDR3 runs 15 residues. The CDR3 DNA sequence: TGTGCCAGCAGTTTAATCTCAGGGGCTAACTATGGCTACACCTTC. Amino acid sequence: CASSLISGANYGYTF.

This clonotype was recorded a few times. The J gene is TRBJ2-7, the V gene TRBV6-5; D gene ambiguous. The CDR3 spans 15 residues. Trimming left V 0 bases short and J 4 bases short, with 13 bases between. Germline V CDR1 and CDR2: MNHEY, SVGAGI. The chain's CDR3 is CASSYSIVGVYEQYF. The CDR3 nucleotides are TGTGCCAGCAGTTACTCGATTGTAGGAGTGTACGAGCAGTACTTC.

This clonotype was seen many times. The genes are TRBV25-1 and TRBJ2-3; 10 positions agree with TRBD2. Germline V gene lookup returns CDR1 MGHDK and CDR2 SYGVNS. After removal of 3 bases from V and 4 bases from J, the junction contained 4 bases not matched to a gene. This CDR3 region has 15 residues. CDR3 loop: CASSDSSGGADTQYF. The CDR3 DNA reads TGTGCCAGCAGTGACTCCAGCGGGGGGGCAGATACGCAGTATTTT. The variable domain in full, with the rest retrieved from reference TRBV25-1 and TRBJ2-3, is EADIYQTPRYLVIGTGKKITLECSQTMGHDKMYWYQQDPGMELHLIHYSYGVNSTEKGDLSSESTVSRIRTEHFPLTLESARPSHTSQYLCASSDSSGGADTQYFGPGTRLTVL.

This clonotype was counted a few times. The chain recombines TRBV29-1 with TRBJ2-7; D possibly uses TRBD1 or TRBD2 (5 bases each). Germline V lookup: CDR1 SQVTM, CDR2 ANQGSEA. V lost 7 bases to trimming and J lost 3 bases, with 19 bases between them. The CDR3 extends over 14 amino acids. The CDR3 region has the DNA TGCAGCGCTATACCGGGGACGGTGGGCTACGAGCAGTACTTC. It yields the protein CSAIPGTVGYEQYF.

The J gene is TRBJ1-1, the V gene TRBV7-3; D remains unclear. This CDR3 contains 15 residues. Germline V gene lookup returns CDR1 SGHTA and CDR2 FQGTGA. V was cut by 1 base and J by 1 base, with 10 bases left in between. The CDR3 nucleotides read TGTGCCAGCAGCTTAATGTCCGTCACGAACACTGAAGCTTTCTTT. Amino acid sequence: CASSLMSVTNTEAFF.

Note on this clonotype: This may be a read error: a much more frequent sequence differs by one nucleotide. The CDR3 DNA is TGTGCCAGCAGTTTAGGAGACAGGGCCTACGAGCAGTTCTTC. Its translation: CASSLGDRAYEQFF. The V call is TRBV12-3 or TRBV12-4, the J call TRBJ2-1; 7 bases fit TRBD1. After removal of 1 base from V and 10 bases from J, the junction contained 7 bases not matched to a gene. This CDR3 has 14 residues.

In the case of this clonotype: At one end, the junction sequence differs from germline, possibly due to a read error. V usage is TRBV7-2 and J usage is TRBJ1-1; 7 bases are a match to TRBD1. This CDR3 is 14 amino acids long. From germline, CDR1 is SGHTA and CDR2 FQGNSA. CDR3 coding DNA: TGTGCCAGCAGGTTAGGGGGCGCGGGGACTGAAGCTTTCTTT. Translated: CASRLGGAGTEAFF.

The chain joins TRBV9 to TRBJ2-7, with a tentative D call TRBD1 (5 bases). This CDR3 has 15 residues. V was pared by 4 bases and J by 3 bases, with 17 bases between. Germline CDR1 is SGDLS and CDR2 is YYNGEE. CDR3 bases: TGTGCCAGCAGCCCGGGTTTGGGGCAGGGCTACGAGCAGTACTTC. Translation: CASSPGLGQGYEQYF.